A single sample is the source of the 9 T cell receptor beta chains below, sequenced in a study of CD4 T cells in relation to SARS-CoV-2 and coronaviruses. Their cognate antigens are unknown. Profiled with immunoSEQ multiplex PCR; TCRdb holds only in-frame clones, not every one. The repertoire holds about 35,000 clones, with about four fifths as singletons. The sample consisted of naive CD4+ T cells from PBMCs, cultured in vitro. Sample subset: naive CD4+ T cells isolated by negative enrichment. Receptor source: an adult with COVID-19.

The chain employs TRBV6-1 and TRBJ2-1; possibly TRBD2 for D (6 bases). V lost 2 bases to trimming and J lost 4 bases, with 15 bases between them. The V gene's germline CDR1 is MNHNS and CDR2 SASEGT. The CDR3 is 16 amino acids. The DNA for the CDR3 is TGTGCCAGCAGTGAAAAGCTAGCGTATTATTACAATGAGCAGTTCTTC. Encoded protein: CASSEKLAYYYNEQFF.

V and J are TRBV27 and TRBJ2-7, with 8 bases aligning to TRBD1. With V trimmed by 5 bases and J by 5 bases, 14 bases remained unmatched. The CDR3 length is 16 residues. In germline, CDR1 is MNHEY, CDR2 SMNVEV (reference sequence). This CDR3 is CASSKLDYRGKNEQYF. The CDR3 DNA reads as TGTGCCAGCAGTAAATTGGATTACAGGGGGAAAAACGAGCAGTACTTC.

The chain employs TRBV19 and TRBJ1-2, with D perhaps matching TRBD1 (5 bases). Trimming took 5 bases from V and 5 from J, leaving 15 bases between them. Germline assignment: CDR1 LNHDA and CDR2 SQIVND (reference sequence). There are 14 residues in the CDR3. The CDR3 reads CASSHAGTAYGYTF. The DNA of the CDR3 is TGTGCCAGTAGTCATGCCGGGACGGCTTATGGCTACACCTTC. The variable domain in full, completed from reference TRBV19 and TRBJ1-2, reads DGGITQSPKYLFRKEGQNVTLSCEQNLNHDAMYWYRQDPGQGLRLIYYSQIVNDFQKGDIAEGYSVSREKKESFPLTVTSAQKNPTAFYLCASSHAGTAYGYTFGSGTRLTVV.

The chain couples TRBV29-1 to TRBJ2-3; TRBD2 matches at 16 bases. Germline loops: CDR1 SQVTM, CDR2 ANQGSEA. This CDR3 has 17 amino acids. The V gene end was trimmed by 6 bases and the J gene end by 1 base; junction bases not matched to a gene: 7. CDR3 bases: TGCAGCGTCACAGGGACTAGCGGGAGGGCCGGCACAGATACGCAGTATTTT. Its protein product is CSVTGTSGRAGTDTQYF.

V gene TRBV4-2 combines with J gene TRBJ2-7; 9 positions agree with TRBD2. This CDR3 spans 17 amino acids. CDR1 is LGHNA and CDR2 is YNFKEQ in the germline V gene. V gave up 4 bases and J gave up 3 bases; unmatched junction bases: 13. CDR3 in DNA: TGTGCCAGCAGCCCCCCGGTGGGCGGGAGGGACTTCTACGAGCAGTACTTC. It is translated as CASSPPVGGRDFYEQYF.

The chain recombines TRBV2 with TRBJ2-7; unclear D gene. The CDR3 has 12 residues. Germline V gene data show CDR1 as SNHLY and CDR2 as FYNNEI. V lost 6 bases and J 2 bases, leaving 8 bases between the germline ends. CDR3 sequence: CASRGSTYEQYF. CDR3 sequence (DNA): TGTGCCAGCAGGGGATCGACCTACGAGCAGTACTTC.

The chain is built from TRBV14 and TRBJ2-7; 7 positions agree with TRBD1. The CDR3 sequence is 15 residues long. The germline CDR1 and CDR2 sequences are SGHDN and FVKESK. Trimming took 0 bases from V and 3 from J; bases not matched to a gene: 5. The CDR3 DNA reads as TGTGCCAGCAGCCAAGATATGGGGACAGACTACGAGCAGTACTTC. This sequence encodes CASSQDMGTDYEQYF. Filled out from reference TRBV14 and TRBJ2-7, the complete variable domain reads EAGVTQFPSHSVIEKGQTVTLRCDPISGHDNLYWYRRVMGKEIKFLLHFVKESKQDESGMPNNRFLAERTGGTYSTLKVQPAELEDSGVYFCASSQDMGTDYEQYFGPGTRLTVT.

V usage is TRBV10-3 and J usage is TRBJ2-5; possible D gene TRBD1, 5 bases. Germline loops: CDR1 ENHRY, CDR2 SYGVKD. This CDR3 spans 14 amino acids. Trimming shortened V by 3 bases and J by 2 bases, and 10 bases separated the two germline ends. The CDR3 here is CAISESTAQETQYF. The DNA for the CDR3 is TGTGCCATCAGTGAATCGACAGCTCAAGAGACCCAGTACTTC.

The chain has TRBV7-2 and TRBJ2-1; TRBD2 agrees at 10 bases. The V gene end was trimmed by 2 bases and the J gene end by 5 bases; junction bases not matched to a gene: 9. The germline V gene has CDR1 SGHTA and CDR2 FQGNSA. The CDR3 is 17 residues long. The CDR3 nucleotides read TGTGCCAGCAGCTTATTAATCCGACTAGCGGGCCACAATGAGCAGTTCTTC. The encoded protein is CASSLLIRLAGHNEQFF.